Presented here are 32 T cell receptor beta chains from one specimen sequenced in a study of identical twins. TCRdb reprocessed the 5' RACE reads with MiXCR, giving one entry per CDR3 protein. The table records roughly 710,000 distinct CDR3 sequences, roughly 6% of them present only once. Source material: naive T cells sorted from blood. These receptors all come from a man aged 18 to 35 in good health.

Only a few counts were recorded for this clonotype. The chain uses TRBV6-2 or TRBV6-3 and TRBJ2-7, with D hard to call. The CDR3 is 11 residues long. With 6 bases removed from V and 10 bases from J, the gap between germline ends came to 13 bases. In germline, CDR1 is MNHEY, CDR2 SVGEGT. In nucleotides, the CDR3 is TGTGCCAGCAGACTTCGTTGGCGACAGTACTTC. This sequence encodes CASRLRWRQYF.

This clonotype has at least ten counts. In nucleotides, the CDR3 is TGTGCCAGCAGCCATTGGGAGGGGGAGCTGTTTTTT. Protein: CASSHWEGELFF. This sequence joins TRBV7-6 and TRBJ2-2; TRBD2 is a possible D gene (5 bases). V shed 5 bases and J shed 8 bases, with 9 bases lying between them. This CDR3 is built from 12 residues. Germline CDR1 SGHVS, CDR2 FNYEAQ.

There are many counts of this clonotype. In DNA, the CDR3 is TGTGCCAGCAGCCCCGGACAGGGACCCCAAGAGACCCAGTACTTC. Protein: CASSPGQGPQETQYF. This chain links TRBV12-3 or TRBV12-4 with TRBJ2-5; 8 bases agree with TRBD1. This CDR3 spans 15 amino acids. V dropped 6 bases and J dropped 1; count of bases not matched to a gene: 7.

This clonotype was observed at least ten times. The rearrangement uses TRBV2 and TRBJ2-7, with TRBD2 matching 9 bases. The junction had 9 bases not matched to a gene; V was cut back by 8 bases and J by 1 base. CDR3 length: 15 amino acids. From germline, CDR1 is SNHLY and CDR2 FYNNEI. This CDR3 reads CASRLAGVSSYEQYV. The CDR3 region has the DNA TGTGCCAGCCGATTAGCGGGAGTTTCTTCCTACGAGCAGTACGTC.

This clonotype was observed many times. The chain employs TRBV12-3 or TRBV12-4 and TRBJ1-5; 12 positions match TRBD1. J was trimmed by 6 bases and V by 5 bases; bases with no gene match: 8. This CDR3 has 16 amino acids. CDR3 protein: CASSPRDRGRGQPQHF. In DNA form, the CDR3 reads TGTGCCAGCAGTCCACGGGACAGGGGGCGCGGTCAGCCCCAGCATTTT.

The chain links TRBV11-2 to TRBJ2-7; D remains unclear. CDR1 SGHAT and CDR2 FQNNGV come from the germline V gene. The CDR3 runs 11 residues. The germline V and J ends were trimmed by 5 bases and 3 bases, with 5 bases remaining between them. The CDR3 loop reads CASSQNYEQYV. In nucleotides, the CDR3 is TGTGCCAGCAGCCAGAACTACGAGCAGTACGTC.

This clonotype occurred many times. This chain uses TRBV29-1 with TRBJ2-4; maybe TRBD2 (7 bases). CDR1 SQVTM and CDR2 ANQGSEA come from the germline V gene. Trimming removed 7 bases from V and 8 bases from J, with 15 bases in between. The CDR3 runs 12 residues. The CDR3 region is CSEGRGVDIQYF. For the CDR3, the DNA is TGCAGCGAGGGGAGGGGGGTGGACATTCAGTACTTC.

This chain connects TRBV12-3 or TRBV12-4 to TRBJ2-7, with 9 bases that match TRBD2. The length of the CDR3 is 14 residues. J gave up 6 bases and V 3 bases, and 6 bases lay outside the gene matches. The CDR3 loop is CASSLGGLAVEQYF. The CDR3 DNA reads as TGTGCCAGCAGTTTGGGGGGACTAGCAGTCGAGCAGTACTTC.

The chain carries TRBV9 and TRBJ2-7, with 7 bases lining up with TRBD2. Trimming at V came to 0 bases and at J to 3 bases, leaving 15 bases not matched to a gene. The CDR3 spans 18 residues. Germline lookup yields CDR1 SGDLS and CDR2 YYNGEE. The CDR3 protein is CASSVGPGRGTVGYEQYF. CDR3 coding DNA: TGTGCCAGCAGCGTAGGCCCTGGGAGGGGAACCGTAGGCTACGAGCAGTACTTC.

The rearrangement links TRBV2 to TRBJ2-5; TRBD1 is a possible D gene (5 bases). The CDR3 contains 15 residues. CDR1 and CDR2 (germline): SNHLY, FYNNEI. Between the trimmed V and J ends, which lost 8 bases and 0 bases, there was a span of 16 bases. CDR3 protein: CASSGGAEDQETQYF. Here the CDR3 DNA reads TGTGCCAGCTCGGGTGGGGCGGAAGACCAAGAGACCCAGTACTTC.

This clonotype was seen many times. This chain's CDR3 is CASSYYGASGTVDEQYF. CDR3 nucleotide sequence: TGTGCCAGCAGTTACTACGGGGCTAGCGGAACAGTAGACGAGCAGTACTTC. The chain has TRBV6-5 and TRBJ2-7; TRBD2 aligns across 7 bases. V was pared by 1 base and J by 5 bases, with 14 bases of the junction left unmatched. CDR1 is MNHEY and CDR2 is SVGAGI in the germline V gene. This CDR3 contains 17 residues.

V and J are TRBV5-1 and TRBJ2-7; TRBD1 matches 10 bases. Trimming at V came to 0 bases and at J to 3 bases, leaving 9 bases not matched to a gene. The CDR3 extends over 17 amino acids. Germline lookup yields CDR1 SGHRS and CDR2 YFSETQ. The CDR3 nucleotides read TGCGCCAGCAGCTTGGAAAGCGGGGACAGGGGAGTCTACGAGCAGTACTTC. Residues: CASSLESGDRGVYEQYF.

This clonotype was observed a few times. V is TRBV6-5 and J is TRBJ1-2; D is possibly TRBD1 (5 bases). The CDR3 covers 17 residues. The V gene lost 0 bases and the J gene lost 4 bases, with 18 bases spanning the gap. The germline V gene has CDR1 MNHEY and CDR2 SVGAGI. CDR3 sequence: CASSYSGGTLMGYGYTF. CDR3 coding DNA: TGTGCCAGCAGTTACTCGGGGGGGACTCTCATGGGCTATGGCTACACCTTC.

Note on this clonotype: This may stem from a read error, because a much larger clone lies one nucleotide away. The final CDR3 position lacks the conserved phenylalanine or tryptophan, pointing to a likely read error. No DNA is shown, since the ends of the CDR3 on it are uncertain; the CDR3 is the one TCRdb lists. The rearrangement joins TRBV20-1 to TRBJ1-2; TRBD1, as called in the table, went unchecked against the DNA. Germline V CDR1 and CDR2: DFQATT, SNEGSKA (reference sequence). Termini included, the CDR3 measures 16 amino acids. The CDR3 spells CRVSTATMALLGGYTC.

This clonotype was seen more than once but under ten times. The chain employs TRBV11-1 and TRBJ2-7; tentatively, D is TRBD1 or TRBD2 (5 bases each). CDR3 length equals 18 residues. Trimming left V 1 base short and J 0 bases short, with 19 bases between. Germline CDR1 is SGHAT and CDR2 is FQDESV (reference sequence). The CDR3 DNA follows: TGTGCCAGCAGCTTAGGAACAACCGGGACGGGCGGCTCCTACGAGCAGTACTTC. Amino acids: CASSLGTTGTGGSYEQYF.

This clonotype was seen at least ten times. This sequence joins TRBV5-1 and TRBJ2-7; D is perhaps TRBD1 (6 bases). Germline CDR1 reads SGHRS; CDR2 reads YFSETQ. V was pared by 3 bases and J by 6 bases, with 34 bases between. CDR3 size: 20 residues. The CDR3: CASSSPQGSTGQLNLLEQYF. The CDR3 DNA is TGCGCCAGCAGCTCACCTCAGGGAAGCACGGGACAACTGAATCTCCTCGAGCAGTACTTC.

This chain connects TRBV12-5 to TRBJ1-2; TRBD1 matches at 7 bases. Germline V lookup: CDR1 LGHNT, CDR2 FRNRAP. There are 14 residues in the CDR3. The V segment lost 5 bases and the J segment 6 bases; nucleotides outside the gene matches: 9. CDR3 DNA: TGTGCTAGTGGTATCGCCGGGACAGAGGATGGCTACACCTTC. It translates to CASGIAGTEDGYTF.

V gene TRBV6-5 combines with J gene TRBJ2-2; maybe TRBD1 (6 bases). Germline values: CDR1 MNHEY, CDR2 SVGAGI. This CDR3 spans 16 amino acids. Trimming left V 0 bases short and J 6 bases short, with 14 bases between. Here the CDR3 reads CASSYSRTGNPGELFF. In DNA, the CDR3 is TGTGCCAGCAGTTACTCGAGAACAGGGAATCCCGGGGAGCTGTTTTTT.

This clonotype was counted a few times. V is TRBV11-2 and J is TRBJ2-2, with unresolved D. This CDR3 contains 13 residues. V was shortened by 4 bases and J by 6 bases, with 9 bases between the two germline ends. The germline V gene encodes CDR1 SGHAT and CDR2 FQNNGV. CDR3 sequence (DNA): TGTGCCAGCAGCTCTGACCCCGCCGGGGAGCTGTTTTTT. This translates into CASSSDPAGELFF.

This clonotype was found many times. This rearrangement joins TRBV5-1 to TRBJ2-7; D not resolved. From germline, CDR1 is SGHRS and CDR2 YFSETQ. With 0 bases removed from V and 5 bases from J, the gap between germline ends came to 18 bases. This CDR3 is 16 amino acids long. The DNA of the CDR3 is TGCGCCAGCAGCTTGGGGAGAACGGCAGCGATCCACGAGCAGTACTTC. This sequence encodes CASSLGRTAAIHEQYF.

There are a few counts of this clonotype. V and J are TRBV4-1 and TRBJ2-3; D possibly corresponds to TRBD2 (5 bases). The CDR3 covers 14 residues. CDR1 is MGHRA, CDR2 YSYEKL, per germline. With 3 bases removed from V and 7 bases from J, the gap between germline ends came to 14 bases. The CDR3 nucleotides are TGCGCCAGCAGCCACCCCGGGATTTCCTATACGCAGTATTTT. Protein product: CASSHPGISYTQYF.

The chain is built from TRBV4-3 and TRBJ2-1; no definite D call. CDR1 and CDR2 (germline): LGHNA, YSLEER. The CDR3 runs to 14 residues. The V and J ends lost 0 bases and 7 bases respectively, with 10 bases between them. This CDR3 reads CASSQDLRSNEQFF. The CDR3 region has the DNA TGCGCCAGCAGCCAAGATCTTCGGTCAAATGAGCAGTTCTTC.

The V gene is TRBV6-5, the J gene TRBJ1-2, with D maybe TRBD1 (6 bases). The length of the CDR3 is 14 residues. Germline loops: CDR1 MNHEY, CDR2 SVGAGI. With 4 bases removed from V and 5 bases from J, the gap between germline ends came to 14 bases. CDR3 region: CASSSFRGAYGYTF. The DNA of the CDR3 is TGTGCCAGCAGTTCATTCAGGGGAGCTTATGGCTACACCTTC.

This chain connects TRBV6-2 or TRBV6-3 to TRBJ2-1; 11 bases match TRBD2. CDR1 and CDR2 from the germline V gene are MNHEY and SVGEGT. The CDR3 totals 18 residues. With V trimmed by 6 bases and J by 5 bases, 15 bases remained unmatched. CDR3 sequence reads: CASRPSLAGGLLNNEQFF. DNA for the CDR3: TGTGCCAGCAGACCCTCCCTAGCGGGAGGCCTCTTAAACAATGAGCAGTTCTTC.

In this sample, this clonotype turned up many times. The CDR3 DNA sequence: TGTGCCAGCAGTTCCCAAGGGGGCCCCTACGAGCAGTACGTC. Amino acid sequence: CASSSQGGPYEQYV. This chain connects TRBV5-5 to TRBJ2-7, with 7 positions matching TRBD1. With 5 bases clipped from V and 2 bases from J, the junction kept 7 bases outside the gene matches. This CDR3 comprises 14 residues. Per germline, CDR1 SGHKS and CDR2 YYEKEE (reference sequence).

Only a few counts were recorded for this clonotype. This rearrangement joins TRBV27 to TRBJ1-1; 7 positions agree with TRBD1. CDR3 length: 16 amino acids. Germline CDR1 and CDR2: MNHEY and SMNVEV (reference sequence). The ends lost 0 bases at V and 0 bases at J; junction bases unmatched: 4. The chain's CDR3 is CASSLSDRAMNTEAFF. As DNA, the CDR3 is TGTGCCAGCAGTTTATCAGACAGGGCCATGAACACTGAAGCTTTCTTT.

This clonotype has ten or more counts. The chain carries TRBV20-1 and TRBJ2-1, with 9 bases matching TRBD1. The CDR3 runs 13 residues. V was pared by 6 bases and J by 6 bases, with 6 bases of the junction left unmatched. The germline V gene has CDR1 DFQATT and CDR2 SNEGSKA (reference sequence). As DNA, the CDR3 is TGCAGTGCCCGGGACAGGGTACCCAATGAGCAGTTCTTC. Translated, it gives CSARDRVPNEQFF.

Ten or more counts support this clonotype. This chain joins TRBV12-3 or TRBV12-4 and TRBJ2-1; 7 bases match TRBD1. The CDR3 sequence is 14 residues long. The junction had 3 bases not matched to a gene; V was cut back by 4 bases and J by 3 bases. CDR3 protein: CASSYRGNYNEQFF. The DNA of the CDR3 is TGTGCCAGCAGTTACAGGGGTAACTACAATGAGCAGTTCTTC.

This clonotype was detected a few times. The chain is built from TRBV5-1 and TRBJ2-4; D is unclear. The germline V gene encodes CDR1 SGHRS and CDR2 YFSETQ. This CDR3 region has 14 residues. V was shortened by 4 bases and J by 0 bases, with 8 bases between the two germline ends. The CDR3: CASSRDLAKNIQYF. As DNA, the CDR3 is TGCGCCAGCAGCCGCGATCTAGCCAAAAACATTCAGTACTTC.

V is TRBV29-1 and J is TRBJ2-7, with D possibly being TRBD1 (5 bases). From germline, CDR1 is SQVTM and CDR2 ANQGSEA. V lost 4 bases and J 0 bases, leaving 16 bases between the germline ends. This CDR3 spans 15 amino acids. As DNA, the CDR3 is TGCAGCGTTGTCATTGACAGACTCAGCTCCTACGAGCAGTACGTC. This codes for CSVVIDRLSSYEQYV.

This clonotype appeared a few times. This chain uses TRBV6-1 with TRBJ2-2; weak D call: TRBD1 (6 bases). Trimming shortened V by 5 bases and J by 4 bases, and 11 bases separated the two germline ends. This CDR3 comprises 14 residues. Germline CDR1 MNHNS, CDR2 SASEGT. The CDR3 sequence is CASSLQGSTGELFF. The CDR3 DNA reads TGTGCCAGCAGTCTTCAGGGGAGCACCGGGGAGCTGTTTTTT.

This clonotype was observed at least ten times. The chain carries TRBV28 and TRBJ2-1, with D unresolved. The V and J ends lost 8 bases and 5 bases respectively, with 16 bases between them. Germline V gene lookup returns CDR1 MDHEN and CDR2 SYDVKM. CDR3 length: 14 residues. CDR3: CASAPGLYNNEQFF. The CDR3 DNA reads as TGTGCCAGCGCACCCGGCCTTTATAACAATGAGCAGTTCTTC.